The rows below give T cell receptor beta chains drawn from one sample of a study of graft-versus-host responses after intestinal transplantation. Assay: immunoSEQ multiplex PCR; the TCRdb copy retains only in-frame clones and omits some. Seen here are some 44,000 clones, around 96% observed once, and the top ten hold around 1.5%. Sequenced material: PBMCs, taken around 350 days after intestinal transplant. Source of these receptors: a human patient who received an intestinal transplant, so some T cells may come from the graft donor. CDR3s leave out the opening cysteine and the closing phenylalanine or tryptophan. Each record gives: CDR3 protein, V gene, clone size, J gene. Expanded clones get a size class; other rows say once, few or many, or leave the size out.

ASSAGLAGLQETQY TRBV9 . TRBJ2-5
ASSPLEEYGYT TRBV5-4 . TRBJ1-2
ASSPRDQNTGELF TRBV18 . TRBJ2-2
ASSGGGYEQF TRBV10-2 . TRBJ2-1
ASSSLTSSTDTQY TRBV11-2 . TRBJ2-3
AISEGRERNTEAF TRBV10-3 . TRBJ1-1
ASSFPGQGDGYT TRBV28 . TRBJ1-2
ASSYDRGRGNTIY TRBV6-5 . TRBJ1-3
ASSLDWSSYEQY TRBV28 . TRBJ2-7
ASSGGSKNIQY TRBV2 . TRBJ2-4
ASSLGWGGSTEAF TRBV11-1 once TRBJ1-1
ASSVDASSSYGYT TRBV9 . TRBJ1-2
ASSLGYNRVMETQY TRBV6-6 . TRBJ2-5
ASRLQGGDEKLF TRBV27 few TRBJ1-4
ASSLDLRNYGYT TRBV7-9 . TRBJ1-2
ASSYGVDNEKLF TRBV6-5 . TRBJ1-4
ASSTAGGTGELF TRBV28 . TRBJ2-2
ASSLPIPETGELF TRBV5-1 . TRBJ2-2
ASSNRGDEPNGYT TRBV6-5 . TRBJ1-2
ASSLEKAGETEQY TRBV5-1 . TRBJ2-7
ASTLGGTDPQETQY TRBV5-1 . TRBJ2-5
AWLDSYNSPLH TRBV30 . TRBJ1-6
SVMFMNTEAF TRBV29-1 . TRBJ1-1
ASSSLGDTQY TRBV11-2 . TRBJ2-3
ASSFPQGVSTEAF TRBV5-5 . TRBJ1-1
ASSNGRGAGASTDTQY TRBV5-4 once TRBJ2-3
ASSRIDKRSNQPQH TRBV10-1 . TRBJ1-5
ASSIVSDSYEQY TRBV19 . TRBJ2-7
ASSYSAGGRTEAF TRBV6-5 . TRBJ1-1
ASSQEFIGLLNTEAF TRBV4-1 . TRBJ1-1
AISGWTRQNYGYT TRBV10-3 . TRBJ1-2
ASSLRVEETQY TRBV7-7 . TRBJ2-5
ASSEDRKNTGELF TRBV9 . TRBJ2-2
TSSRQDLEGSGTDTQY TRBV1 . TRBJ2-3
ASSETYEQY TRBV2 . TRBJ2-7
ATSRDRYEQF TRBV15 . TRBJ2-1
ASSQPRQGGNTIY TRBV4-1 . TRBJ1-3
ASSPTRQEKHEQY TRBV2 . TRBJ2-7
ASSPQGSGNQPQH TRBV27 . TRBJ1-5
ASRDRRDTEAF TRBV28 . TRBJ1-1
ASTGDRYHGYT TRBV5-4 . TRBJ1-2
ASSEVWGRETF TRBV6-5 once TRBJ1-1
ASSQEKGVSYEQY TRBV4-1 once TRBJ2-7
ASSEDLYEQY TRBV14 . TRBJ2-7
ASSLDAPGTDQETQY TRBV28 . TRBJ2-5
ASRKGGYKQETQY TRBV5-1 . TRBJ2-5
ASSAPDRVKATNYGYT TRBV11-2 . TRBJ1-2
ASSPPLAGTDTQY TRBV18 . TRBJ2-3
AWSRTSGRKSDTQY TRBV30 . TRBJ2-3
ASSDAGGEAF TRBV9 . TRBJ1-1
ASSLAVARYGYT TRBV7-2 . TRBJ1-2
ASSTHRGSNQPQH TRBV19 . TRBJ1-5
ASMLDRRVRNEQF TRBV6-1 . TRBJ2-1
ASSLSGDTYGYT TRBV5-1 . TRBJ1-2